This T cell receptor (beta chain) was recorded in a study of blood T cell repertoires in COVID-19. In the authors' methods: Amplification of reference gene primers provided the estimated nucleated cell counts. Generated by immunoSEQ multiplex PCR, the TCRdb table keeps only in-frame clones and is missing some. V and J calls plus clone size are reproduced from that table; the DNA served to infer D and trimming. The table lists roughly 98,000 clones, about 92% of them singletons, with nearly 6.5% in the top ten. Trimming took 4 bases from V and 4 from J; bases not matched to a gene: 11. The germline gives CDR1 SGHNT, CDR2 YENEEA. The CDR3 has 16 residues.

The clonotype was recovered from a woman between 55 and 75 years old with active COVID-19. The sample taken for sequencing was peripheral blood. The chain combines TRBV11-3 with TRBJ1-1, with 8 bases identical to TRBD1. The CDR3 loop reads CASSYQGAGHGTEAFF. CDR3 sequence (DNA): TGTGCCAGCAGCTATCAGGGGGCTGGGCACGGCACTGAAGCTTTCTTT.